The 23 T cell receptor beta chains given below trace back to one sample, sequenced in a study of beta chain features in type 1 diabetes. Study findings and constraints: Type 1 diabetes patients had moderately but significantly shorter TCRB CDR3s in all four CD4+ subsets.

Expressed TCRB transcripts were sequenced, since all the RNA that had been isolated was reverse transcribed. TCRdb keeps only in-frame clones here, not all; method: immunoSEQ multiplex PCR. The sample has over 200,000 clones, approximately 10% seen once. No cognate antigen is known for these TCRs. Input material: naive CD4+ T cells from blood. The receptors were gathered from a young man with type 1 diabetes.

V is TRBV7-9 and J is TRBJ1-1, with D hard to call. This CDR3 comprises 16 residues. In germline, CDR1 is SEHNR, CDR2 FQNEAQ (reference sequence). Trimming shortened V by 6 bases and J by 1 base, and 18 bases separated the two germline ends. DNA of the CDR3: TGTGCCAGCAGTGTGGTATCGGGAAGACCGAACACTGAAGCTTTCTTT. Translating gives CASSVVSGRPNTEAFF. The full variable domain, with the rest looked up from reference TRBV7-9 and TRBJ1-1, is DTGVSQNPRHKITKRGQNVTFRCDPISEHNRLYWYRQTLGQGPEFLTYFQNEAQLEKSRLLSDRFSAERPKGSFSTLEIQRTEQGDSAMYLCASSVVSGRPNTEAFFGQGTRLTVV.

This clone was picked up a small number of times. The genes are TRBV10-3 and TRBJ1-5; D is undetermined. The germline V gene has CDR1 ENHRY and CDR2 SYGVKD. Trimming removed 7 bases at V and 4 bases at J, with 11 bases between. This CDR3 comprises 13 residues. The CDR3 coding sequence is TGTGCCATCAATAGTAGGGAGAATCAGCCCCAGCATTTT. Its translation: CAINSRENQPQHF.

This clone was observed a few times. The chain uses TRBV4-1 and TRBJ2-3; 10 positions match TRBD2. V was pared by 2 bases and J by 2 bases, with 1 base of the junction left unmatched. The CDR3 is 15 amino acids. The V gene's germline CDR1 is MGHRA and CDR2 YSYEKL. The CDR3: CASSQLAGVTDTQYF. The CDR3 coding sequence is TGCGCCAGCAGCCAACTAGCGGGGGTCACAGATACGCAGTATTTT.

The chain links TRBV28 to TRBJ2-7, with D possibly TRBD1 on 6 matching bases. Trimming left V 3 bases short and J 5 bases short, with 14 bases between. The V gene's germline CDR1 is MDHEN and CDR2 SYDVKM. The CDR3 is 14 amino acids. The CDR3 here is CASSFSGTLDEQYF. In DNA form, the CDR3 reads TGTGCCAGCAGTTTTTCGGGGACACTGGACGAGCAGTACTTC.

This clone was counted between two and nine times. The chain employs TRBV5-6 and TRBJ2-7, with 10 bases that match TRBD2. V was pared by 4 bases and J by 4 bases, with 11 bases of the junction left unmatched. This CDR3 contains 16 residues. Germline V lookup: CDR1 SGHDT, CDR2 YYEEEE. The CDR3 is CASSGPAGGITYEQYF. The CDR3 DNA sequence: TGTGCCAGCAGCGGCCCAGCGGGGGGGATTACATACGAGCAGTACTTC.

V gene TRBV9 combines with J gene TRBJ1-1, with a weak D call TRBD1 (6 bases). The germline CDR1 and CDR2 sequences are SGDLS and YYNGEE. The CDR3 is 14 amino acids. The V gene lost 4 bases and the J gene lost 1 base, with 11 bases spanning the gap. CDR3 DNA: TGTGCCAGCAGCCAACAGGGCTCGAACACTGAAGCTTTCTTT. Its protein product is CASSQQGSNTEAFF.

This sequence joins TRBV5-4 and TRBJ2-5; 7 bases are shared with TRBD2. This CDR3 contains 16 residues. Germline V gene lookup returns CDR1 SGHNT and CDR2 YYREEE (reference sequence). Trimming cost V 5 bases and J 4 bases; bases outside gene matches: 14. CDR3 bases: TGTGCCAGCAGGTTGAAGAGGGACTACCCTATAGAGACCCAGTACTTC. It is translated as CASRLKRDYPIETQYF.

This clone was counted a few times. The J gene is TRBJ2-7, the V gene TRBV28, with TRBD2 matching over 7 bases. CDR3 length: 14 amino acids. V shed 6 bases and J 0 bases; nucleotides not matched to a gene: 5. CDR1 is MDHEN and CDR2 is SYDVKM in the germline V gene. CDR3 DNA sequence: TGTGCCAGCAGAACGGGGGGAACCTCCTACGAGCAGTACTTC. Translating it yields CASRTGGTSYEQYF.

In this sample, this clone turned up a few times. The chain recombines TRBV18 with TRBJ2-2, with TRBD1 matching over 9 bases. Germline V CDR1 and CDR2: KGHSH, LQKENI. V dropped 4 bases and J dropped 7; count of bases not matched to a gene: 10. This CDR3 spans 16 amino acids. CDR3 sequence (DNA): TGTGCCAGCTCACTAACCGGGACAGGGATCAACGGGGAGCTGTTTTTT. Protein: CASSLTGTGINGELFF. Supplemented by reference TRBV18 and TRBJ2-2, the full variable domain reads NAGVMQNPRHLVRRRGQEARLRCSPMKGHSHVYWYRQLPEEGLKFMVYLQKENIIDESGMPKERFSAEFPKEGPSILRIQQVVRGDSAAYFCASSLTGTGINGELFFGEGSRLTVL.

V gene TRBV30 combines with J gene TRBJ1-1; TRBD1 is a possible D gene (5 bases). CDR3 length: 11 residues. Trimming stripped 6 bases from V and 3 bases from J, with 8 bases between. CDR1 GTSNPN and CDR2 SVGIG come from the germline V gene (reference sequence). The CDR3 loop reads CACRAYTEAFF. CDR3 DNA sequence: TGTGCCTGCAGGGCGTACACTGAAGCTTTCTTT.

The DNA of the CDR3 is TGTGCCGGAGGCGGGTCGGCAACTAATGAAAAACTGTTTTTT. Amino acid sequence: CAGGGSATNEKLFF. This rearrangement joins TRBV28 to TRBJ1-4, with unresolved D. V lost 11 bases to trimming and J lost 0 bases, with 13 bases between them. The CDR3 is 14 amino acids. Germline V gene data show CDR1 as MDHEN and CDR2 as SYDVKM.

This clone occurred a few times. The chain uses TRBV7-2 and TRBJ2-3; 7 bases agree with TRBD2. V was pared by 3 bases and J by 2 bases, with 5 bases of the junction left unmatched. Germline loops: CDR1 SGHTA, CDR2 FQGNSA. The CDR3 sequence is 15 residues long. The CDR3 sequence: CASSFSAGATDTQYF. DNA of the CDR3: TGTGCCAGCAGCTTTTCGGCGGGAGCCACAGATACGCAGTATTTT.

The rearrangement uses TRBV7-9 and TRBJ2-3, with 7 positions matching TRBD1. CDR3 length: 15 amino acids. The trim removed 5 bases at V and 5 bases at J, leaving 10 bases unmatched. Germline V CDR1 and CDR2: SEHNR, FQNEAQ (reference sequence). The CDR3 DNA reads TGTGCCAGCAGCCTGACACAGGGGATTGGAGATACGCAGTATTTT. The encoded protein is CASSLTQGIGDTQYF.

This clone was seen only a few times. The rearrangement links TRBV18 to TRBJ2-7; TRBD1 agrees at 11 bases. Germline assignment: CDR1 KGHSH and CDR2 LQKENI. With 6 bases clipped from V and 4 bases from J, the junction kept 8 bases outside the gene matches. This CDR3 region has 15 residues. In nucleotides, the CDR3 is TGTGCCAGCTCCCCGAGGGACAGGGGGAGGTACGAGCAGTACTTC. Protein sequence: CASSPRDRGRYEQYF.

This clone occurred a few times. This sequence joins TRBV5-1 and TRBJ1-5; D gene ambiguous. The CDR3 covers 14 residues. V gave up 6 bases and J gave up 7 bases, with 17 bases separating them. The germline V gene has CDR1 SGHRS and CDR2 YFSETQ. CDR3 in amino acids: CASKAGMQGQPQHF. The CDR3 DNA sequence: TGCGCCAGCAAGGCGGGGATGCAAGGGCAGCCCCAGCATTTT.

The chain carries TRBV9 and TRBJ2-3; possibly TRBD2 for D (6 bases). V was clipped by 0 bases and J by 0 bases, with 14 bases between them. The CDR3 is made up of 17 amino acids. Germline V gene lookup returns CDR1 SGDLS and CDR2 YYNGEE. CDR3 sequence (DNA): TGTGCCAGCAGCGTAGGAACTAGCTCCGCTAGCACAGATACGCAGTATTTT. This gives the protein CASSVGTSSASTDTQYF.

J is TRBJ2-2 and V is TRBV7-2; D is possibly TRBD2 (5 bases). This CDR3 comprises 14 residues. Trimming removed 5 bases at V and 3 bases at J, with 10 bases between. Germline assignment: CDR1 SGHTA and CDR2 FQGNSA. The CDR3 sequence is CASSPRRDTGELFF. As DNA, the CDR3 is TGTGCCAGCAGCCCCAGGCGGGACACCGGGGAGCTGTTTTTT.

This clone was detected only a few times. The V gene is TRBV13, the J gene TRBJ1-1, with D perhaps TRBD1 (6 bases). Germline V gene lookup returns CDR1 PRHDT and CDR2 FYEKMQ (reference sequence). Deletions cut 9 bases from V and 5 bases from J, with 16 bases between. This CDR3 has 13 amino acids. CDR3 sequence reads: CASARGGGTEAFF. The CDR3 DNA follows: TGTGCCAGTGCCAGGGGCGGGGGAACTGAAGCTTTCTTT.

This sequence joins TRBV5-1 and TRBJ2-7; TRBD1 matches at 9 bases. This CDR3 comprises 15 residues. Germline CDR1 and CDR2: SGHRS and YFSETQ. J gave up 3 bases and V 3 bases, and 7 bases lay outside the gene matches. CDR3 DNA sequence: TGCGCCAGCAGCTCATGGACAGGGGACCGCTACGAGCAGTACTTC. It codes for CASSSWTGDRYEQYF. Combining the CDR3 with reference TRBV5-1 and TRBJ2-7 gives the whole variable domain KAGVTQTPRYLIKTRGQQVTLSCSPISGHRSVSWYQQTPGQGLQFLFEYFSETQRNKGNFPGRFSGRQFSNSRSEMNVSTLELGDSALYLCASSSWTGDRYEQYFGPGTRLTVT.

This clone was picked up a small number of times. The chain recombines TRBV5-1 with TRBJ1-1; D is possibly TRBD1 (6 bases). Germline values: CDR1 SGHRS, CDR2 YFSETQ. Trimming cost V 0 bases and J 7 bases, with 10 bases left between them. There are 13 residues in the CDR3. The CDR3 spells CASSLDRVGEAFF. As DNA, the CDR3 is TGCGCCAGCAGCTTGGACAGGGTGGGTGAAGCTTTCTTT. The variable domain in full, with the rest retrieved from reference TRBV5-1 and TRBJ1-1, is KAGVTQTPRYLIKTRGQQVTLSCSPISGHRSVSWYQQTPGQGLQFLFEYFSETQRNKGNFPGRFSGRQFSNSRSEMNVSTLELGDSALYLCASSLDRVGEAFFGQGTRLTVV.

This clone was seen more than once but under ten times. The chain joins TRBV30 to TRBJ1-6; 7 bases are a match to TRBD1. Per the germline V gene, CDR1 is GTSNPN and CDR2 is SVGIG (reference sequence). Trimming cost V 7 bases and J 8 bases; bases outside gene matches: 8. CDR3 length: 13 amino acids. The CDR3 region is CALYRGTDSPLHF. In DNA, the CDR3 is TGTGCCTTGTACAGGGGTACCGATTCACCCCTCCACTTT. Using reference TRBV30 and TRBJ1-6 for the parts outside the CDR3, the full variable domain is SQTIHQWPATLVQPVGSPLSLECTVEGTSNPNLYWYRQAAGRGLQLLFYSVGIGQISSEVPQNLSASRPQDRQFILSSKKLLLSDSGFYLCALYRGTDSPLHFGNGTRLTVT.

This chain uses TRBV5-1 with TRBJ1-2; D is possibly TRBD1 (5 bases). V was pared by 0 bases and J by 2 bases, with 8 bases between. The V gene's germline CDR1 is SGHRS and CDR2 YFSETQ. There are 14 residues in the CDR3. Written as DNA, the CDR3 is TGCGCCAGCAGCTTGGCGCCAGGGAACTATGGCTACACCTTC. It specifies CASSLAPGNYGYTF.

V usage is TRBV27 and J usage is TRBJ1-2, with 10 bases that match TRBD1. V lost 4 bases to trimming and J lost 8 bases; unmatched junction nucleotides: 7. CDR3 length: 14 amino acids. CDR1 and CDR2 (germline): MNHEY, SMNVEV (reference sequence). The CDR3 sequence is CASSSTGQGPGYTF. The CDR3 DNA reads as TGTGCCAGCAGTTCAACGGGACAGGGGCCCGGCTACACCTTC.